This T cell receptor beta chain originates from a study of Tregs in tolerant kidney transplant recipients. Study as a whole: Recipients received nonmyeloablative bone marrow transplants from related graft donors, with transient mixed chimerism.

The method was immunoSEQ multiplex PCR; TCRdb's version includes in-frame clones alone and lacks a portion of them. The listing contains 1,700 or so clones. This clone ranks as medium-sized in terms of frequency. The target antigen is unknown. Sequencing ends 3 residues short of the CDR3 end; the germline J gene provides the rest. J lost 4 bases, V lost 5 bases, and 11 bases had no gene match. The CDR3 has 15 residues. Per germline, CDR1 DFQATT and CDR2 SNEGSKA (reference sequence). After around 6 days with irradiated graft donor PBMCs, CFSE-labeled recipient PBMCs were FACS-sorted. This sample comprised CD4+ T cells from blood cultured with allogeneic cells, obtained before the transplant. V and J are TRBV20-1 and TRBJ2-3; 8 positions agree with TRBD2. The receptor was derived from a human patient who received a combined kidney and bone marrow transplant. Partial CDR3 DNA: TGCAGTGCTCCACCGGGGGGGGCAGGCGCAGATACG. It encodes CSAPPGGAGADT. The full CDR3 reads CSAPPGGAGADTQYF.